This TCR beta chain stems from a study of shared clonotypes between healthy human individuals. Overall study context: Donors were a couple of women and a few men aged 18 to 49.

Overall study findings and caveats: Naive CD4 clonotypes overlapped across a few donors at approximately 5%.

Comments on this clone: Its antigen is undetermined.

Assay execution proceeded at the deep level. The assay was immunoSEQ multiplex PCR, and TCRdb's table has in-frame clones only and misses some. The data contain roughly 2.2 million clones, less than 95% of them seen just once; the ten biggest clones take up about 0.36%. Germline CDR1 reads SGHTA; CDR2 reads FQGNSA. This CDR3 contains 15 residues. V lost 0 bases and J 0 bases, leaving 5 bases between the germline ends. This TCR was recovered from a man aged 18 to 30 in good health. Some clones in this sample may be carry-over from other donors' samples. The V call is TRBV7-2, the J call TRBJ1-4, with no clear D. The source material was naive CD4+ T cells from PBMCs. As for subset: CD45RA+ positively selected. The CDR3 sequence: CASSLASPTNEKLFF. CDR3 in DNA: TGTGCCAGCAGCTTAGCGAGCCCAACTAATGAAAAACTGTTTTTT.